Listed below are T cell receptor beta chains from one sample, sequenced in a study of monozygotic twins with inflammatory bowel disease. TCRdb re-analyzed the 5' RACE reads; it lists each CDR3 protein once, without DNA. The sample table sets out roughly 200,000 distinct CDR3 sequences. Sequenced input: blood. These receptors came from a human donor with ulcerative colitis or Crohn's disease, or a healthy co-twin of an affected twin (not recorded which). Both conserved end residues are part of each CDR3. Each record gives: V gene, J gene, CDR3 protein.

v_gene: TRBV24-1
j_gene: TRBJ1-5
CDR3aa: CATSDQDQPQHF

v_gene: TRBV20-1
j_gene: TRBJ2-6
CDR3aa: CSARGDLSGANVLTF

v_gene: TRBV25-1
j_gene: TRBJ2-5
CDR3aa: CASGGPRETQYF

v_gene: TRBV20-1
j_gene: TRBJ2-1
CDR3aa: CSAGDRGRGDEQFF

v_gene: TRBV12-3/TRBV12-4
j_gene: TRBJ2-2
CDR3aa: CASSTDRPALNTGELFF

v_gene: TRBV5-4
j_gene: TRBJ1-2
CDR3aa: CASSEGQGNYGYTF

v_gene: TRBV12-3/TRBV12-4
j_gene: TRBJ1-1
CDR3aa: CASTLGANTEAFF

v_gene: TRBV5-1
j_gene: TRBJ2-3
CDR3aa: CASSPGTASTDTQYF

v_gene: TRBV18
j_gene: TRBJ1-1
CDR3aa: CAGGEKNTEAFF

v_gene: TRBV4-1
j_gene: TRBJ1-1
CDR3aa: CASIRTWGRNTEAFF

v_gene: TRBV5-1
j_gene: TRBJ2-3
CDR3aa: CASSTGGDTQYF

v_gene: TRBV20-1
j_gene: TRBJ2-1
CDR3aa: CSAGRSYAREGDEQFF

v_gene: TRBV27
j_gene: TRBJ2-5
CDR3aa: CASSYRYQETQYF

v_gene: TRBV6-5
j_gene: TRBJ1-2
CDR3aa: CASRDTANYGYTF

v_gene: TRBV20-1
j_gene: TRBJ1-2
CDR3aa: CSAREGTGSRYGYTF

v_gene: TRBV20-1
j_gene: TRBJ2-4
CDR3aa: CSARVTRGNIQYF

v_gene: TRBV6-1
j_gene: TRBJ1-2
CDR3aa: CASRRGGQGDGYTF

v_gene: TRBV5-1
j_gene: TRBJ1-2
CDR3aa: CASSLGDRNYGYTF

v_gene: TRBV4-1
j_gene: TRBJ1-2
CDR3aa: CASSQEAGQYYGYTF

v_gene: TRBV9
j_gene: TRBJ1-5
CDR3aa: CASSPSGSNQPQHF

v_gene: TRBV2
j_gene: TRBJ2-7
CDR3aa: CASSPGRANEQYF

v_gene: TRBV19
j_gene: TRBJ1-5
CDR3aa: CASSTGQAQPQHF

v_gene: TRBV5-1
j_gene: TRBJ2-2
CDR3aa: CASSWGSQSGELFF

v_gene: TRBV2
j_gene: TRBJ2-1
CDR3aa: CASSEKHGLQNEQFF

v_gene: TRBV6-5
j_gene: TRBJ2-1
CDR3aa: CASSYGAGGRYNEQFF

v_gene: TRBV12-3/TRBV12-4
j_gene: TRBJ2-2
CDR3aa: CASLQGNTGELFF

v_gene: TRBV5-1
j_gene: TRBJ2-7
CDR3aa: CASSPNPGYGNYEQYF

v_gene: TRBV20-1
j_gene: TRBJ2-3
CDR3aa: CSASGEAGRTDTQYF

v_gene: TRBV5-1
j_gene: TRBJ2-3
CDR3aa: CASSWGRDTNPDTQYF

v_gene: TRBV27
j_gene: TRBJ1-2
CDR3aa: CASSFSGAYGYTF

v_gene: TRBV12-3/TRBV12-4
j_gene: TRBJ1-4
CDR3aa: CASSLGSQGKLFF

v_gene: TRBV15
j_gene: TRBJ2-3
CDR3aa: CATSRGDQGVTDTQYF

v_gene: TRBV24-1
j_gene: TRBJ2-3
CDR3aa: CATSDRGQRGTDTQYF

v_gene: TRBV6-5
j_gene: TRBJ2-1
CDR3aa: CASSQPGQNEQFF

v_gene: TRBV7-9
j_gene: TRBJ1-4
CDR3aa: CASRSPSTNEKLFF

v_gene: TRBV18
j_gene: TRBJ1-2
CDR3aa: CASSATGGGVFTNYGYTF

v_gene: TRBV12-3/TRBV12-4
j_gene: TRBJ1-2
CDR3aa: CASSFEFSSYGYTF

v_gene: TRBV4-1
j_gene: TRBJ2-7
CDR3aa: CASSQETQSSYEQYF

v_gene: TRBV9
j_gene: TRBJ2-3
CDR3aa: CASSVRDRGTDTQYF

v_gene: TRBV12-3/TRBV12-4
j_gene: TRBJ2-5
CDR3aa: CASSQQTGARETQYF

v_gene: TRBV4-1
j_gene: TRBJ1-3
CDR3aa: CASSQDQRTDSGNTIYF

v_gene: TRBV6-2/TRBV6-3
j_gene: TRBJ1-5
CDR3aa: CASSYSTGAQPQHF

v_gene: TRBV19
j_gene: TRBJ1-2
CDR3aa: CASSVWESNYGYTF

v_gene: TRBV11-2
j_gene: TRBJ1-6
CDR3aa: CASRRRGYYNSPLHF

v_gene: TRBV20-1
j_gene: TRBJ2-5
CDR3aa: CSIRAGGPQETQYF

v_gene: TRBV5-1
j_gene: TRBJ2-3
CDR3aa: CASSPTRPNTDTQYF

v_gene: TRBV6-5
j_gene: TRBJ1-2
CDR3aa: CASSYSAEDYGYTF

v_gene: TRBV5-1
j_gene: TRBJ2-3
CDR3aa: CASSLVRDASTDTQYF

v_gene: TRBV5-1
j_gene: TRBJ2-1
CDR3aa: CASSPFRSAPDEQFF

v_gene: TRBV6-5
j_gene: TRBJ1-2
CDR3aa: CASSYDGRKYGYTF

v_gene: TRBV27
j_gene: TRBJ1-1
CDR3aa: CASKSGQVNTEAFF

v_gene: TRBV18
j_gene: TRBJ1-2
CDR3aa: CASSPRITGVDNYGYTF